The clone carrying this TCR beta chain was seen just once. This PCR relied on a set of 60 Vbeta primers and 13 Jbeta primers. The table came from immunoSEQ multiplex PCR; TCRdb's copy has only in-frame clones and leaves some out. Among under 150,000 clones listed, over 70% were seen once. This specimen belongs to a study of cytomegalovirus exposure and HLA in healthy donors. This CDR3 contains 17 residues. CDR1 and CDR2 from the germline V gene are MNHNS and SASEGT. Trimming at V came to 0 bases and at J to 0 bases, leaving 6 bases not matched to a gene. The clonotype originates from a woman in her 40s in good health and CMV-seronegative. The J gene is TRBJ2-7, the V gene TRBV6-1; TRBD2 aligns across 9 bases. Specimen: PBMCs. CDR3 DNA: TGTGCCAGCAGTGAAGCGTTCGGCGGGAGGGACTCCTACGAGCAGTACTTC. This sequence encodes CASSEAFGGRDSYEQYF.